The present TCR beta chain was sequenced within a study of blood T cell repertoires in COVID-19. Overall study: The samples span acute and convalescent COVID-19 from the United States, Italy and Spain. The analysed material was cDNA or gDNA that came from T cells, B-cell-depleted T cells, or PBMCs.

Authors' methods: Reference gene primers were amplified, and this amplification served to estimate nucleated cell counts. Some clones are missing from TCRdb's copy, which holds only in-frame ones; the method was immunoSEQ multiplex PCR. That table is the source of V, J and clone size, and D and trimming were worked out from the DNA. The table shows a few hundred thousand clones, with 80% occurring only once. The CDR3 loop spans 15 amino acids. Trimming removed 10 bases from V and 0 bases from J, with 16 bases in between. CDR1 is MDHEN and CDR2 is SYDVKM in the germline V gene. This rearrangement joins TRBV28 to TRBJ1-5, with D possibly being TRBD1 (6 bases). The TCR originated in a human donor in a cohort sampled during active COVID-19. What was sequenced was peripheral blood. The CDR3 spells CATFGQRSSNQPQHF. The CDR3 nucleotides are TGTGCCACATTCGGACAGAGAAGTAGCAATCAGCCCCAGCATTTT.